This entry lists 7 T cell receptor beta chains sequenced from one sample in a study of T-cell reconstitution after alpha-beta-depleted transplantation in children. General study points: T cells produced anew were the main source of T-cell counts and diversity one year after transplant.

TCRbeta library construction was performed incorporating unique molecular identifiers. TCRdb processed the PCR reads anew with MiXCR; each CDR3 protein has one entry. The sample records about 300,000 distinct CDR3 sequences, less than 9.5% being singletons. Their antigens are not known. The material sequenced was peripheral blood, taken 360 days after TCRalphabeta/CD19-depleted stem cell transplant. The origin of the receptors is a female patient aged 2-10 years who had a stem cell transplant for Fanconi anemia, so the T cells may come from the graft donor.

At least ten counts were recorded for this clonotype. The J gene is TRBJ2-7, the V gene TRBV5-1, with D hard to call. This CDR3 comprises 13 residues. The germline V gene has CDR1 SGHRS and CDR2 YFSETQ. With 5 bases removed from V and 1 base from J, the gap between germline ends came to 10 bases. The CDR3 nucleotides are TGCGCCAGCAGTCGCCCAGGATCCTACGAGCAGTACTTC. Encoded protein: CASSRPGSYEQYF.

A note on this clonotype: A much bigger clone sits one base away, suggesting this may be a read error. The chain joins TRBV7-3 to TRBJ2-2, with 9 bases fitting TRBD1. The CDR3 runs 15 residues. CDR1 and CDR2 from the germline V gene are SGHTA and FQGTGA. J gave up 0 bases and V 6 bases, and 2 bases lay outside the gene matches. The DNA of the CDR3 is TGTGCCAGCAGGCGACAGGGGGCGAACACCGGGGAGCTGTTTTTT. It is translated as CASRRQGANTGELFF.

This clonotype was observed a handful of times. The J gene is TRBJ1-2, the V gene TRBV6-5; tentatively, D is TRBD1 (5 bases). V shed 7 bases and J shed 3 bases, with 18 bases lying between them. This CDR3 has 15 amino acids. Germline CDR1 MNHEY, CDR2 SVGAGI. The CDR3 region is CASTKDAGAHYGYTF. In DNA, the CDR3 is TGTGCCAGCACCAAGGATGCCGGGGCCCACTATGGCTACACCTTC.

This clonotype was detected ten times or more. The chain uses TRBV20-1 and TRBJ1-2; TRBD1 matches at 10 bases. Germline V gives CDR1 DFQATT, CDR2 SNEGSKA (reference sequence). The trim removed 8 bases at V and 8 bases at J, leaving 8 bases unmatched. The CDR3 is 12 amino acids. The CDR3 sequence is CSIRQGARGYTF. CDR3 sequence (DNA): TGCAGTATTAGACAGGGGGCGAGGGGCTACACCTTC.

CDR3 bases: TGTGCCAGCAGCGTAGGAGCGGCAGTCTACGAGCAGTACTTC. Translation gives CASSVGAAVYEQYF. The gene calls are TRBV9 and TRBJ2-7, with D perhaps matching TRBD2 (5 bases). Trimming removed 0 bases at V and 3 bases at J, with 10 bases between. The CDR3 runs to 14 residues. The germline V gene encodes CDR1 SGDLS and CDR2 YYNGEE. Full variable domain (rest looked up from reference TRBV9 and TRBJ2-7): DSGVTQTPKHLITATGQRVTLRCSPRSGDLSVYWYQQSLDQGLQFLIQYYNGEERAKGNILERFSAQQFPDLHSELNLSSLELGDSALYFCASSVGAAVYEQYFGPGTRLTVT.

Many counts were recorded for this clonotype. The V and J genes are TRBV4-3 and TRBJ2-7, with D perhaps assigned TRBD1 or TRBD2 (5 bases each). The CDR3 totals 14 residues. V lost 2 bases and J lost 2, with 10 bases in between. Germline CDR1 and CDR2: LGHNA and YSLEER. The CDR3 protein is CASSQFQGAYEQYV. DNA for the CDR3: TGCGCCAGCAGCCAATTCCAGGGAGCCTACGAGCAGTACGTC.

This clonotype was seen repeatedly, ten times or more. The germline gene is not matched at one end of the junction; a read error may be the cause. The chain couples TRBV6-5 to TRBJ1-1; D remains unclear. Germline CDR1 and CDR2: MNHEY and SVGAGI. The CDR3 contains 13 residues. Written as DNA, the CDR3 is TGTGCCAGCAGTTTACAGCCGAACACTGACGCTTTCTTT. This encodes CASSLQPNTDAFF.